One and the same sample provided the 24 T cell receptor beta chains below, sequenced in a study of cytomegalovirus exposure and HLA in healthy donors. Use of 60 Vbeta and 13 Jbeta primers characterized the PCR. Measured with immunoSEQ multiplex PCR; TCRdb has only the in-frame clones, and not every one. The sample includes about 130,000 clones, about four fifths seen only once; the top ten take roughly 5.7%. The specimen sequenced was PBMCs. All receptors come from a man between 25 and 39 years old in good health and CMV-seronegative.

The genes are TRBV28 and TRBJ2-7, with a possible D match to TRBD1 (6 bases). From germline, CDR1 is MDHEN and CDR2 SYDVKM. This CDR3 is built from 14 residues. Trimming cost V 7 bases and J 2 bases, with 15 bases left between them. CDR3: CASTATGGPYEQYF. The DNA for the CDR3 is TGTGCCAGCACCGCGACAGGCGGGCCCTACGAGCAGTACTTC. Combining the CDR3 with reference TRBV28 and TRBJ2-7 gives the whole variable domain DVKVTQSSRYLVKRTGEKVFLECVQDMDHENMFWYRQDPGLGLRLIYFSYDVKMKEKGDIPEGYSVSREKKERFSLILESASTNQTSMYLCASTATGGPYEQYFGPGTRLTVT.

The chain has TRBV25-1 and TRBJ2-1, with TRBD2 matching 10 bases. The CDR3 sequence is 16 residues long. V lost 9 bases and J lost 8; bases outside the gene matches: 16. CDR1 and CDR2 (germline): MGHDK, SYGVNS. This chain's CDR3 is CASSTPLAGDLYEQFF. CDR3 DNA sequence: TGTGCCAGTTCGACCCCTCTAGCGGGAGATTTGTATGAGCAGTTCTTC.

The chain carries TRBV30 and TRBJ2-7; 8 bases agree with TRBD2. This CDR3 comprises 13 residues. V gave up 2 bases and J gave up 2 bases; unmatched junction bases: 2. Germline loops: CDR1 GTSNPN, CDR2 SVGIG (reference sequence). The CDR3 nucleotides read TGTGCCTGGAGTCGGGGGGGGACCTACGAGCAGTACTTC. It translates to CAWSRGGTYEQYF.

The J gene is TRBJ1-3, the V gene TRBV29-1, with TRBD1 identical over 9 bases. This CDR3 comprises 14 residues. Germline trimming cut 7 bases from V and 0 bases from J; bases unmatched to any gene: 4. Germline assignment: CDR1 SQVTM and CDR2 ANQGSEA. CDR3 protein: CSAGQGSSGNTIYF. DNA for the CDR3: TGCAGCGCAGGACAGGGGAGCTCTGGAAACACCATATATTTT.

The rearrangement joins TRBV10-3 to TRBJ2-5, with D tentatively TRBD1 (5 bases). This CDR3 is built from 14 residues. Trimming removed 4 bases at V and 2 bases at J, with 11 bases between. CDR1 and CDR2 from the germline V gene are ENHRY and SYGVKD. CDR3 coding DNA: TGTGCCATCAGTGGCCCCGACAGTCAAGAGACCCAGTACTTC. It is translated as CAISGPDSQETQYF.

This clone was counted once. The genes are TRBV4-3 and TRBJ1-2; possible D gene TRBD1, 6 bases. The ends were cut back, 0 bases at V and 6 bases at J, with 14 bases in the middle. Germline V CDR1 and CDR2: LGHNA, YSLEER. The CDR3 is 15 amino acids. DNA for the CDR3: TGCGCCAGCAGCCAAGATCGGGGGGCTATGGATGGCTACACCTTC. As protein: CASSQDRGAMDGYTF.

V gene TRBV5-1 combines with J gene TRBJ1-6, with 7 bases that match TRBD1. Trimming cost V 1 base and J 8 bases; bases outside gene matches: 6. The CDR3 extends over 15 amino acids. Germline V gives CDR1 SGHRS, CDR2 YFSETQ. The CDR3 DNA reads TGCGCCAGCAGCTTGACGATTACAGGGGATTCACCCCTCCACTTT. Its protein product is CASSLTITGDSPLHF.

This clone came up a few times. The chain joins TRBV23-1 to TRBJ2-2, with 15 bases that match TRBD2. TRBV23-1 is recorded as an ORF, its role being uncertain. The CDR3 is made up of 19 amino acids. V lost 4 bases to trimming and J lost 0 bases; unmatched junction nucleotides: 6. CDR3 in amino acids: CASSRSGTSGRPNTGELFF. The CDR3 region has the DNA TGCGCCAGCAGTCGGTCGGGGACTAGCGGGAGGCCGAACACCGGGGAGCTGTTTTTT.

CDR3 sequence (DNA): TGTGCCAGCAGCCAAGCAGGGGGAGTTGCGTGGGTCGAGCAGTACTTC. Residues: CASSQAGGVAWVEQYF. The chain recombines TRBV14 with TRBJ2-7; the match to TRBD1 covers 7 bases. V shed 1 base, J shed 6 bases, and the junction held 12 bases outside the gene matches. The CDR3 is 16 amino acids. CDR1 and CDR2 (germline): SGHDN, FVKESK.

This clone showed up just a few times. The chain joins TRBV2 to TRBJ2-7, with 7 bases fitting TRBD1. This CDR3 spans 15 amino acids. Germline values: CDR1 SNHLY, CDR2 FYNNEI. The V segment lost 6 bases and the J segment 0 bases; nucleotides outside the gene matches: 8. The CDR3 nucleotides are TGTGCCAGCAGCCTTACGACAGGGAGCTCCTACGAGCAGTACTTC. This translates into CASSLTTGSSYEQYF.

The chain combines TRBV25-1 with TRBJ2-5; maybe TRBD2 (6 bases). Trimming pared 3 bases from V and 4 bases from J, leaving 12 bases between. Germline values: CDR1 MGHDK, CDR2 SYGVNS. This CDR3 is 14 amino acids long. The chain's CDR3 is CASSDTRRGETQYF. The DNA for the CDR3 is TGTGCCAGCAGTGACACCCGGCGGGGAGAGACCCAGTACTTC.

The J gene is TRBJ1-2, the V gene TRBV4-3; maybe TRBD1 (5 bases). Germline V gives CDR1 LGHNA, CDR2 YSLEER. V was pared by 0 bases and J by 2 bases, with 10 bases between. The CDR3 is 15 residues long. CDR3 in amino acids: CASSQDWSGNYGYTF. CDR3 in DNA: TGCGCCAGCAGCCAAGACTGGTCAGGGAACTATGGCTACACCTTC.

The chain joins TRBV5-4 to TRBJ1-2; D gene uncertain. From germline, CDR1 is SGHNT and CDR2 YYREEE (reference sequence). V dropped 0 bases and J dropped 4 bases, with 10 bases sitting between them. The CDR3 runs 14 residues. The CDR3 DNA reads TGTGCCAGCAGCTTGGCCCTTACACGCTATGGCTACACCTTC. It encodes CASSLALTRYGYTF.

The chain is built from TRBV5-1 and TRBJ1-4; unclear D gene. Deletions cut 5 bases from V and 4 bases from J, with 6 bases between. In germline, CDR1 is SGHRS, CDR2 YFSETQ. The CDR3 loop spans 12 amino acids. CDR3 sequence: CASRQFNEKLFF. DNA of the CDR3: TGCGCCAGCAGACAGTTTAATGAAAAACTGTTTTTT. The full variable domain, rest sourced from reference TRBV5-1 and TRBJ1-4, is KAGVTQTPRYLIKTRGQQVTLSCSPISGHRSVSWYQQTPGQGLQFLFEYFSETQRNKGNFPGRFSGRQFSNSRSEMNVSTLELGDSALYLCASRQFNEKLFFGSGTQLSVL.

This clone was picked up a small number of times. The V call is TRBV6-6, the J call TRBJ2-1; 8 nucleotides match TRBD2. The CDR3 totals 14 residues. J lost 3 bases, V lost 6 bases, and 4 bases had no gene match. The V gene's germline CDR1 is MNHNY and CDR2 SVGAGI (reference sequence). The CDR3 reads CASRAGTSYNEQFF. CDR3 nucleotide sequence: TGTGCCAGCAGAGCCGGGACTAGCTACAATGAGCAGTTCTTC.

The chain recombines TRBV7-2 with TRBJ2-7; D unclear. The CDR3 extends over 12 amino acids. The germline V and J ends were trimmed by 8 bases and 1 base, with 9 bases remaining between them. CDR1 and CDR2 from the germline V gene are SGHTA and FQGNSA. The CDR3 coding sequence is TGTGCCAGCTCGGCCAGGTCCTACGAGCAGTACTTC. It is translated as CASSARSYEQYF. Full variable domain (rest looked up from reference TRBV7-2 and TRBJ2-7): GAGVSQSPSNKVTEKGKDVELRCDPISGHTALYWYRQSLGQGLEFLIYFQGNSAPDKSGLPSDRFSAERTGGSVSTLTIQRTQQEDSAVYLCASSARSYEQYFGPGTRLTVT.

The chain's CDR3 is CASSGSGEQYF. The CDR3 nucleotides read TGTGCCAGCAGCGGGTCAGGGGAGCAGTACTTC. The V gene is TRBV5-4, the J gene TRBJ2-7; perhaps TRBD1 as D (5 bases). The V end was cut by 4 bases, the J end by 7 bases, with 9 bases between. CDR1 is SGHNT and CDR2 is YYREEE in the germline V gene (reference sequence). The CDR3 is 11 amino acids.

The V and J genes are TRBV7-2 and TRBJ2-1; 8 positions match TRBD1. The junction had 8 bases not matched to a gene; V was cut back by 1 base and J by 6 bases. CDR1 is SGHTA and CDR2 is FQGNSA in the germline V gene. This CDR3 region has 16 residues. The CDR3 here is CASSLDRRQGLNEQFF. CDR3 nucleotides: TGTGCCAGCAGCTTAGATAGGAGACAGGGGCTCAATGAGCAGTTCTTC.

The chain is built from TRBV30 and TRBJ1-2; 8 bases fit TRBD1. Germline values: CDR1 GTSNPN, CDR2 SVGIG (reference sequence). This CDR3 is built from 15 residues. The trim removed 1 base at V and 5 bases at J, leaving 9 bases unmatched. The CDR3 DNA sequence: TGTGCCTGGAGTGGAATAGAGACAGGGGCGTATGGCTACACCTTC. It is translated as CAWSGIETGAYGYTF.

J is TRBJ2-1 and V is TRBV4-2; TRBD2 matches 10 bases. The length of the CDR3 is 15 residues. V lost 1 base to trimming and J lost 7 bases; unmatched junction nucleotides: 4. CDR1 LGHNA and CDR2 YNFKEQ come from the germline V gene. DNA for the CDR3: TGTGCCAGCAGCCAAGCTCTACTAGCGGGGAATGAGCAGTTCTTC. Translation: CASSQALLAGNEQFF.

V usage is TRBV6-4 and J usage is TRBJ1-1, with D possibly being TRBD1 (5 bases). Germline V gene lookup returns CDR1 MRHNA and CDR2 SNTAGT. The CDR3 spans 13 residues. V shed 6 bases and J shed 1 base, with 9 bases lying between them. CDR3 residues: CASRLTENTEAFF. The CDR3 nucleotides are TGTGCCAGCAGATTGACAGAGAACACTGAAGCTTTCTTT.

This clone showed up just once. This sequence joins TRBV5-1 and TRBJ1-1; D ambiguous. Germline lookup yields CDR1 SGHRS and CDR2 YFSETQ. CDR3 length: 15 amino acids. V was clipped by 4 bases and J by 1 base, with 14 bases between them. CDR3: CASSPNSRGNTEAFF. CDR3 nucleotide sequence: TGCGCCAGCAGCCCTAACAGTCGTGGGAACACTGAAGCTTTCTTT. Using reference TRBV5-1 and TRBJ1-1 for the parts outside the CDR3, the full variable domain is KAGVTQTPRYLIKTRGQQVTLSCSPISGHRSVSWYQQTPGQGLQFLFEYFSETQRNKGNFPGRFSGRQFSNSRSEMNVSTLELGDSALYLCASSPNSRGNTEAFFGQGTRLTVV.

This clone showed up just a few times. The CDR3 region is CASSLTSGGSPGEQFF. CDR3 DNA: TGCGCCAGCAGCTTGACTAGCGGGGGATCCCCGGGTGAGCAGTTCTTC. J is TRBJ2-1 and V is TRBV5-1, with 11 bases lining up with TRBD2. This CDR3 is 16 amino acids long. V was pared by 1 base and J by 9 bases, with 9 bases of the junction left unmatched. Germline V gives CDR1 SGHRS, CDR2 YFSETQ.

V is TRBV4-2 and J is TRBJ1-3; 7 bases fit TRBD1. V lost 0 bases to trimming and J lost 3 bases; unmatched junction nucleotides: 8. Germline V gives CDR1 LGHNA, CDR2 YNFKEQ. This CDR3 has 17 residues. In nucleotides, the CDR3 is TGTGCCAGCAGCCAAGATCCTACCGGGACAGTTGGAAACACCATATATTTT. Translation gives CASSQDPTGTVGNTIYF.